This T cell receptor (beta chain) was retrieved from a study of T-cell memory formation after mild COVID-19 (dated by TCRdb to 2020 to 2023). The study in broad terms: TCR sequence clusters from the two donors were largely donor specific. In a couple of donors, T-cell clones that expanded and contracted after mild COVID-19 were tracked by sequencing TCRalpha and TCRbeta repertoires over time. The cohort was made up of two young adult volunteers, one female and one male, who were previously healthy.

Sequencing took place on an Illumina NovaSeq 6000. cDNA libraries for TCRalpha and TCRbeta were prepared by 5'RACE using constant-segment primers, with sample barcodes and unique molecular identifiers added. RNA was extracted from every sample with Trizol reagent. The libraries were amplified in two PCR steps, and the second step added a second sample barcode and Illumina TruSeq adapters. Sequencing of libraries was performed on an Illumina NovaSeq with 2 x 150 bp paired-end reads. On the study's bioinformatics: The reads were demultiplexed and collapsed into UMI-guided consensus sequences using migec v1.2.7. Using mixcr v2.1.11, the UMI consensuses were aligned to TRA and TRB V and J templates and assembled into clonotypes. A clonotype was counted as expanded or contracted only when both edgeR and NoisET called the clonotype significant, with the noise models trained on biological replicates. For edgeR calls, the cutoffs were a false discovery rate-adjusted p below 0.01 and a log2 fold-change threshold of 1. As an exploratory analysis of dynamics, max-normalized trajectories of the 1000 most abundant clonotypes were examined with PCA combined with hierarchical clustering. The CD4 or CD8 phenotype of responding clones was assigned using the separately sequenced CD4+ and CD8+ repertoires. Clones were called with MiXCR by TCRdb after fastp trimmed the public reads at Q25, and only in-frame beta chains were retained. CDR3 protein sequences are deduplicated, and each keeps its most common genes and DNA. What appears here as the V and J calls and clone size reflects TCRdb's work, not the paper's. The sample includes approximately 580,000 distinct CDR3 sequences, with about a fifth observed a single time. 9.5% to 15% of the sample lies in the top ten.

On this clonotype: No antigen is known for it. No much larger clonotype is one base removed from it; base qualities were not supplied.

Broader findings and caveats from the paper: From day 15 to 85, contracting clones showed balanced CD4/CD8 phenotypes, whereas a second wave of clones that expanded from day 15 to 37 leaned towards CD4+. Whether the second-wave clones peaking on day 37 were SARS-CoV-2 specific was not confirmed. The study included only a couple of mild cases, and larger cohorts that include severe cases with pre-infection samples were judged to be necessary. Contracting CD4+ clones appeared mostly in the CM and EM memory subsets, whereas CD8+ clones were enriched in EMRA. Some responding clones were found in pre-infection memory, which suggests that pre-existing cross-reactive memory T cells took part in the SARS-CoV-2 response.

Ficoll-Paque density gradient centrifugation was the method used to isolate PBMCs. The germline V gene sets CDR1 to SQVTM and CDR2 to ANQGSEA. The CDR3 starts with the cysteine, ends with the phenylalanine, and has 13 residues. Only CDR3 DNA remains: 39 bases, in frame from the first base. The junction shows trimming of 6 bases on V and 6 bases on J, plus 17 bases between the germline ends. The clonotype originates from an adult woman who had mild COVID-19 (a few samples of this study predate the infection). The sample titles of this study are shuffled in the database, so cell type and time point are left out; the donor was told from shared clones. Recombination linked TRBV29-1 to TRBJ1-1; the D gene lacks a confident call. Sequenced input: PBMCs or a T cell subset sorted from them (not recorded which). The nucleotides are TGCAGCGTCGAGAAGGCATTAGTGCCTGAAGCTTTCTTT. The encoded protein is CSVEKALVPEAFF.